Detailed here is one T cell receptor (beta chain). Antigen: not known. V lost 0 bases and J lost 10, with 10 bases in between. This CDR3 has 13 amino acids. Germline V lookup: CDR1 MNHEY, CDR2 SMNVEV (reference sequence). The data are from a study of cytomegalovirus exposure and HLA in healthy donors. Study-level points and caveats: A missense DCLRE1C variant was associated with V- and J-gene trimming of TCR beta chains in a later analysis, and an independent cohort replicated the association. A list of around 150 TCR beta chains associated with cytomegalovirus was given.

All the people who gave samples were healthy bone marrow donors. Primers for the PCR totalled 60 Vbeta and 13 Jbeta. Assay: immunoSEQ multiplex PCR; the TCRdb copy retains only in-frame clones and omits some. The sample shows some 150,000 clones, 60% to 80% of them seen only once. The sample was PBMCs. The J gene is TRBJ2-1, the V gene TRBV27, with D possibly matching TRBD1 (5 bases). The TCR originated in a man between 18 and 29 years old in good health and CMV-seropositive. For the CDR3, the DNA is TGTGCCAGCAGTTTATCCTTGGGGCGAGAGCAGTTCTTC. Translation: CASSLSLGREQFF.